A selection of T cell receptor beta chains follows, all from one sample in a study of T cell responses to AZD1222 COVID-19 vaccine. The assay was immunoSEQ multiplex PCR, and TCRdb's table has in-frame clones only and misses some. The repertoire holds some 140,000 clones, with about 80% as singletons. The sequencing used peripheral blood, collected on day 0 of AZD1222 vaccination. The source of these receptors is an adult in good health. Both conserved end residues are part of each CDR3. D genes are given only for firm matches. Size tells how often a clone was seen (once, few, many) or the class of an expanded clone, and some rows leave it out.

cdr3_length	v_call	clone_size	j_call	d_call	cdr3_aa	cdr3_nt
14	TRBV28	-	TRBJ1-1	-	CASSPTSMNTEAFF	TGTGCCAGCAGTCCGACCTCCATGAACACTGAAGCTTTCTTT
14	TRBV5-1	-	TRBJ2-7	-	CASSLDPVPYEQYF	TGCGCCAGCAGCTTGGACCCAGTCCCCTACGAGCAGTACTTC
14	TRBV6-5	many	TRBJ1-1	-	CASSYGQVNTEAFF	TGTGCCAGCAGTTACGGTCAGGTGAACACTGAAGCTTTCTTT
15	TRBV2	-	TRBJ2-7	TRBD2	CASSEVPGGTREQYF	TGTGCCAGCAGTGAAGTGCCGGGGGGTACGCGGGAGCAGTACTTC
16	TRBV10-3	-	TRBJ1-3	-	CAIRGDGADGGNTIYF	TGTGCCATCAGAGGGGACGGAGCCGACGGAGGAAACACCATATATTTT
17	TRBV24-1	-	TRBJ2-7	-	CATSDHRRNNRSYEQYF	TGTGCCACCAGTGACCACCGACGGAACAATCGTTCCTACGAGCAGTACTTC
14	TRBV2	-	TRBJ1-5	TRBD1	CASSRDRQNQPQHF	TGTGCCAGCAGTAGGGACAGACAAAATCAGCCCCAGCATTTT
14	TRBV27	-	TRBJ1-1	-	CASSLQQENTEAFF	TGTGCCAGCAGTTTGCAGCAGGAGAACACTGAAGCTTTCTTT
15	TRBV5-5	-	TRBJ1-2	-	CASSPPVRGNYGYTF	TGTGCCAGCAGCCCCCCTGTAAGGGGGAACTATGGCTACACCTTC
15	TRBV5-1	-	TRBJ2-7	-	CASSITGTSLFEQYF	TGCGCCAGCAGCATAACCGGGACATCTCTATTCGAGCAGTACTTC
14	TRBV15	once	TRBJ1-2	-	CATSREGGGYGYTF	TGTGCCACCAGCAGAGAGGGAGGGGGCTATGGCTACACCTTC
11	TRBV12-3/TRBV12-4	once	TRBJ1-1	-	CASSRGTEAFF	TGTGCCAGCAGTAGAGGGACTGAAGCTTTCTTT
15	TRBV5-1	-	TRBJ2-7	TRBD2	CASSLDGGISYEQYF	TGCGCCAGCAGCTTAGACGGGGGGATATCCTACGAGCAGTACTTC
14	TRBV28	-	TRBJ1-3	-	CASSTQGSGNTIYF	TGTGCCAGCAGTACCCAGGGTTCTGGAAACACCATATATTTT
16	TRBV5-5	-	TRBJ1-5	-	CASSLLGGDSNQPQHF	TGTGCCAGCAGCTTGTTGGGGGGGGATAGCAATCAGCCCCAGCATTTT
15	TRBV5-1	-	TRBJ1-5	-	CASSLGGGSHQPQHF	TGCGCCAGCAGCTTGGGTGGAGGGTCTCATCAGCCCCAGCATTTT
14	TRBV7-9	-	TRBJ1-1	TRBD1	CASSLDSTGPEAFF	TGTGCCAGCAGCTTAGACTCGACAGGGCCTGAAGCTTTCTTT
21	TRBV6-1	-	TRBJ1-2	-	CASSEARGGGVLQGGTYGYTF	TGTGCCAGCAGTGAAGCTCGGGGCGGCGGGGTCTTGCAAGGGGGAACCTATGGCTACACCTTC
15	TRBV5-4	-	TRBJ2-1	-	CASSLGQGGFNEQFF	TGTGCCAGCAGCTTGGGACAGGGAGGTTTCAATGAGCAGTTCTTC
11	TRBV27	-	TRBJ1-5	TRBD1	CASGTGAPQHF	TGTGCCAGCGGAACAGGGGCGCCCCAGCATTTT
14	TRBV2	-	TRBJ1-6	-	CASLEVSWDSPLHF	TGTGCCAGCCTTGAAGTGTCTTGGGATTCACCCCTCCACTTT
14	TRBV11-1	-	TRBJ1-6	-	CASSLEGTNSPLHF	TGTGCCAGCAGCTTAGAGGGGACCAATTCACCCCTCCACTTT
15	TRBV14	-	TRBJ2-7	TRBD2	CASSLTGGATYEQYF	TGTGCCAGCAGCCTCACGGGAGGGGCCACCTACGAGCAGTACTTC
15	TRBV6-5	-	TRBJ1-5	TRBD1	CASSPGQGNNQPQHF	TGTGCCAGCAGTCCGGGACAGGGGAACAATCAGCCCCAGCATTTT
18	TRBV27	-	TRBJ2-7	TRBD1	CASSFSGPDRGLPYEQYF	TGTGCCAGCAGTTTTTCGGGACCCGACAGGGGGCTGCCCTACGAGCAGTACTTC
14	TRBV27	-	TRBJ2-7	-	CASSLSPRTREQYF	TGTGCCAGCAGTTTATCTCCCAGGACACGCGAGCAGTACTTC
14	TRBV4-1	-	TRBJ2-5	-	CASSQEEGRETQYF	TGCGCCAGCAGCCAAGAGGAAGGGCGGGAGACCCAGTACTTC
15	TRBV29-1	-	TRBJ2-1	TRBD1	CSVEDTGQGIEEQFF	TGCAGCGTTGAAGATACGGGACAGGGAATTGAAGAGCAGTTCTTC
13	TRBV9	-	TRBJ1-1	-	CASSVEYGGAAFF	TGTGCCAGCAGCGTAGAGTATGGGGGCGCGGCTTTCTTT
15	TRBV28	-	TRBJ1-5	TRBD1	CASTLRDRGHQPQHF	TGTGCCAGCACTCTAAGGGACAGGGGGCATCAGCCCCAGCATTTT
16	TRBV15	-	TRBJ1-6	-	CATSRGTVGAHSPLHF	TGTGCCACCAGCAGAGGAACCGTAGGGGCGCATTCACCCCTCCACTTT
12	TRBV10-2	-	TRBJ2-7	TRBD1	CASSLTGNEQYF	TGCGCCAGCAGCTTGACAGGGAACGAGCAGTACTTC
15	TRBV6-5	-	TRBJ1-3	-	CASSYQGSSGNTIYF	TGTGCCAGCAGTTACCAGGGGTCCTCTGGAAACACCATATATTTT
15	TRBV5-6	-	TRBJ2-1	TRBD2	CASSPGLAGVSEQFF	TGTGCCAGCAGCCCAGGACTAGCGGGGGTTAGTGAGCAGTTCTTC
15	TRBV5-1	once	TRBJ2-7	TRBD1	CASSLGTGGYYEQYF	TGCGCCAGCAGCTTGGGGACAGGGGGCTACTACGAGCAGTACTTC
15	TRBV14	-	TRBJ2-7	-	CASSRISTLSYEQYF	TGTGCCAGCAGCCGAATTTCGACACTCTCCTACGAGCAGTACTTC
13	TRBV28	-	TRBJ1-2	TRBD1	CATSSREGAGYTF	TGTGCCACCAGCTCCCGGGAGGGGGCTGGCTACACCTTC
17	TRBV7-3	-	TRBJ1-4	TRBD1	CASSLTRDRSTNEKLFF	TGTGCCAGCAGCTTAACAAGGGACAGAAGTACTAATGAAAAACTGTTTTTT
12	TRBV6-5	-	TRBJ1-5	-	CASNQKDQPQHF	TGTGCCAGCAATCAAAAGGATCAGCCCCAGCATTTT
16	TRBV6-4	-	TRBJ2-6	TRBD1	CASSGTGGAGANVLTF	TGTGCCAGCAGTGGGACAGGGGGCGCTGGGGCCAACGTCCTGACTTTC
15	TRBV2	-	TRBJ1-1	TRBD1	CAKGTGGTFGTEAFF	TGTGCTAAGGGAACAGGGGGCACGTTTGGAACTGAAGCTTTCTTT
16	TRBV7-6	-	TRBJ2-7	-	CASSLRSDPTAGEQYF	TGTGCCAGCAGTCTTAGGTCGGACCCCACTGCGGGGGAGCAGTACTTC
18	TRBV4-1	-	TRBJ1-6	-	CASSLIAGRSSYNSPLHF	TGCGCCAGCAGCCTAATTGCAGGGAGGAGCTCCTATAATTCACCCCTCCACTTT
14	TRBV28	-	TRBJ1-1	-	CASSAGNIGTEAFF	TGTGCCAGCTCAGCAGGGAACATAGGCACTGAAGCTTTCTTT
14	TRBV30	-	TRBJ1-3	-	CAWSRAFSGNTIYF	TGTGCCTGGAGTAGGGCCTTCTCTGGAAACACCATATATTTT
13	TRBV30	-	TRBJ2-3	TRBD2	CAWSLSSSGRTYF	TGTGCCTGGAGTTTGTCCTCTAGCGGGCGAACGTATTTT
14	TRBV7-2	-	TRBJ1-2	-	CASSLLRADYGYTF	TGTGCCAGCAGCTTACTTAGGGCCGACTATGGCTACACCTTC
15	TRBV5-1	-	TRBJ1-1	-	CASSPDVTGNTEAFF	TGCGCCAGCAGCCCGGACGTGACAGGGAACACTGAAGCTTTCTTT
17	TRBV28	-	TRBJ1-1	-	CASSRLVGGQANTEAFF	TGTGCCAGCAGTCGCCTAGTGGGGGGGCAGGCGAACACTGAAGCTTTCTTT
15	TRBV5-1	once	TRBJ1-1	TRBD1	CASSLQGAKGTEAFF	TGCGCCAGCAGCCTACAGGGGGCGAAGGGCACTGAAGCTTTCTTT